This TCR beta chain was captured by sequencing in a study of T cell repertoires in cytomegalovirus infection. In germline, CDR1 is SEHNR, CDR2 FQNEAQ (reference sequence). V lost 5 bases and J lost 7, with 21 bases in between. This CDR3 has 15 residues. Regarding this clonotype: Its antigen is not known.

TCRdb itself ran the reads through MiXCR, one entry per CDR3 protein. This sample has about 890,000 distinct CDR3 sequences, with around 32% found just once. Source: cultured CD8+ T cells from PBMCs, taken from culture after CMV antigen stimulation. The sequence came from a human donor in good health (CMV status not recorded). Some clones in this sample may be carry-over from other donors' samples. The V call is TRBV7-9, the J call TRBJ2-7, with D uncertain. CDR3: CASSPHKSGRLEQYF. DNA for the CDR3: TGTGCCAGCAGCCCACACAAGTCCGGAAGGTTGGAGCAGTACTTC.